One sample yielded the 8 T cell receptor beta chains listed below, sequenced in a study of siplizumab effects on memory and regulatory T cells. Some clones are missing from TCRdb's copy, which holds only in-frame ones; the method was immunoSEQ multiplex PCR. Among 75,000 to 100,000 clones listed, approximately 93% were seen once. Input material: non-Treg CD4+ T cells sorted from blood. These receptors all stem from a human donor in good health.

CDR3 loop: CASSPGLGGTDTQYF. The CDR3 coding sequence is TGTGCCAGCTCACCAGGCCTAGGGGGCACAGATACGCAGTATTTT. V usage is TRBV18 and J usage is TRBJ2-3; D is possibly TRBD1 (5 bases). Per the germline V gene, CDR1 is KGHSH and CDR2 is LQKENI. This CDR3 is 15 amino acids long. Trimming shortened V by 2 bases and J by 1 base, and 10 bases separated the two germline ends.

This chain uses TRBV27 with TRBJ2-6; D is perhaps TRBD1 (5 bases). V lost 5 bases to trimming and J lost 2 bases, with 10 bases between them. Germline V gives CDR1 MNHEY, CDR2 SMNVEV (reference sequence). This CDR3 region has 15 residues. CDR3 nucleotides: TGTGCCAGCAGTGTCAGGGTGGCTGGGGCCAACGTCCTGACTTTC. Protein product: CASSVRVAGANVLTF.

This chain connects TRBV5-1 to TRBJ2-2; 8 nucleotides line up with TRBD2. Germline V lookup: CDR1 SGHRS, CDR2 YFSETQ. This CDR3 region has 17 residues. Germline trimming cut 0 bases from V and 1 base from J; bases unmatched to any gene: 5. The CDR3: CASSLGLAGLNTGELFF. The CDR3, as DNA: TGCGCCAGCAGCTTGGGGCTAGCGGGTTTGAACACCGGGGAGCTGTTTTTT.

The V gene is TRBV6-5, the J gene TRBJ2-7; 8 nucleotides line up with TRBD1. V dropped 5 bases and J dropped 3; count of bases not matched to a gene: 6. CDR1 is MNHEY and CDR2 is SVGAGI in the germline V gene. CDR3 length: 14 residues. The CDR3 protein is CASSGGQGFYEQYF. The DNA of the CDR3 is TGTGCCAGCAGTGGAGGACAGGGATTCTACGAGCAGTACTTC.

This chain links TRBV6-5 with TRBJ1-1; D is perhaps TRBD1 (5 bases). The CDR3 runs 13 residues. Trimming pared 2 bases from V and 6 bases from J, leaving 10 bases between. Germline V gene data show CDR1 as MNHEY and CDR2 as SVGAGI. The CDR3 DNA sequence: TGTGCCAGCAGTTACGGAGGGGCTTCTGAAGCTTTCTTT. The encoded protein is CASSYGGASEAFF.

About this clone itself: Compared with germline, one end of the junction differs, possibly owing to a read error. The rearrangement uses TRBV5-5 and TRBJ1-1; D is unclear. CDR1 is SGHKS and CDR2 is YYEKEE in the germline V gene (reference sequence). CDR3 length: 16 residues. The CDR3 bases are TGTGCCAGCAACTTGGAGCTGGGATCTCTTCAAGGTGAAGCTTTCTTT. Translation gives CASNLELGSLQGEAFF. Drawing the rest from reference TRBV5-5 and TRBJ1-1, the complete variable domain is DAGVTQSPTHLIKTRGQQVTLRCSPISGHKSVSWYQQVLGQGPQFIFQYYEKEERGRGNFPDRFSARQFPNYSSELNVNALLLGDSALYLCASNLELGSLQGEAFFGQGTRLTVV.

The chain recombines TRBV6-5 with TRBJ1-5; no clear D gene. V was clipped by 4 bases and J by 3 bases, with 10 bases between them. The CDR3 is made up of 14 amino acids. The V gene's germline CDR1 is MNHEY and CDR2 SVGAGI. CDR3 protein: CASSLSGNNQPQHF. CDR3 bases: TGTGCCAGCAGTTTATCCGGGAACAATCAGCCCCAGCATTTT.

This chain links TRBV5-6 with TRBJ1-1, with 9 bases aligning to TRBD1. The germline V gene has CDR1 SGHDT and CDR2 YYEEEE. V was clipped by 4 bases and J by 4 bases; unmatched bases: 11. The length of the CDR3 is 16 residues. The CDR3 sequence is CASSTALGQGATEAFF. In nucleotides, the CDR3 is TGTGCCAGCAGCACAGCTTTGGGACAGGGAGCCACTGAAGCTTTCTTT. The full variable domain, completed using reference TRBV5-6 and TRBJ1-1, is DAGVTQSPTHLIKTRGQQVTLRCSPKSGHDTVSWYQQALGQGPQFIFQYYEEEERQRGNFPDRFSGHQFPNYSSELNVNALLLGDSALYLCASSTALGQGATEAFFGQGTRLTVV.